The source of this T cell receptor (beta chain) is a study of T-cell reconstitution after alpha-beta-depleted transplantation in children. Broader study findings: Two months or so post-transplant, alpha-beta T cells reportedly derived from several hundred expanded graft clones. T-cell counts and diversity were attributed mostly to newly produced T cells one year after transplant.

The CDR3 is 11 residues long. Germline CDR1 reads SNHLY; CDR2 reads FYNNEI. With 7 bases removed from V and 7 bases from J, the gap between germline ends came to 11 bases. Unique molecular identifiers were incorporated during preparation of the TCRbeta library. TCRdb independently ran MiXCR on the PCR reads; one entry per CDR3 protein. The data contain some 43,000 distinct CDR3 sequences, approximately 8.7% of them singletons. This clonotype was seen many times. What it binds is not known. This specimen consisted of PBMCs, mostly from graft donor cells, obtained 60 days after TCRalphabeta/CD19-depleted stem cell transplant. The source is a male patient under 10 years old who had a stem cell transplant for chronic granulomatous disease, so the T cells may come from the graft donor. This chain uses TRBV2 with TRBJ2-7; D is uncertain. The CDR3 nucleotides are TGTGCCAGCATGGAGCTGGTAGAGCAGTACTTC. It is translated as CASMELVEQYF.